The T cell receptor beta chain described here comes from a study of immune evolution from preneoplasia to lung adenocarcinoma. Overall study findings and caveats: Top clone frequencies peaked in normal lung, apparently declining through invasive adenocarcinoma.

The CDR3 extends over 14 amino acids. Germline values: CDR1 SGHNT, CDR2 YYREEE (reference sequence). Deletions cut 2 bases from V and 4 bases from J, with 10 bases between. Details on this clone: Its specificity is not known.

Measured with immunoSEQ multiplex PCR; TCRdb has only the in-frame clones, and not every one. The repertoire holds some 8,200 clones, with about four fifths as singletons. Resections took place in Japan or China from about 2013 to 2017. H&E slides confirmed each diagnosis, reviewed by two pathologists independently. The clonotype comes from a person aged 60-80 years with lung adenocarcinoma. The source material was FFPE adjacent normal lung tissue. V and J are TRBV5-4 and TRBJ2-1; D gene uncertain. The CDR3 region has the DNA TGTGCCAGCAGCTTCGGACCAGGTTACAATGAGCAGTTCTTC. Encoded protein: CASSFGPGYNEQFF.